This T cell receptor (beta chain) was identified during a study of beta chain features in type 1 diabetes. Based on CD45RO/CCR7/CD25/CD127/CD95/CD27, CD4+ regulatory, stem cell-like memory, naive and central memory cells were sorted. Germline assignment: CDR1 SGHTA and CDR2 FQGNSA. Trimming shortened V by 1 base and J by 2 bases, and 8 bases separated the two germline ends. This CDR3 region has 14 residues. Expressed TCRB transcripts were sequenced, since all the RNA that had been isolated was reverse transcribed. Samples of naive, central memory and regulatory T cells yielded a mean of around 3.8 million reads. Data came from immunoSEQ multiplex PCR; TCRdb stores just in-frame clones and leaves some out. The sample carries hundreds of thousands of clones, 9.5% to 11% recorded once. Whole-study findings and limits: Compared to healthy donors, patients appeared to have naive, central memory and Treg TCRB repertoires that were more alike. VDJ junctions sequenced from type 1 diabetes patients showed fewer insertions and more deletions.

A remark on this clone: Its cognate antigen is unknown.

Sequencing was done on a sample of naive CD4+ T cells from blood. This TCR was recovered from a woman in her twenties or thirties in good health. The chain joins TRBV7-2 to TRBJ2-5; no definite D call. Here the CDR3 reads CASSLDYGQETQYF. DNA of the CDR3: TGTGCCAGCAGCTTAGACTACGGGCAAGAGACCCAGTACTTC.